The 3 T cell receptor beta chains presented below share a single source sample, sequenced in a study of cytomegalovirus exposure and HLA in healthy donors. 60 Vbeta and 13 Jbeta primers were used in PCR. The method was immunoSEQ multiplex PCR; TCRdb's version includes in-frame clones alone and lacks a portion of them. Counted here are under 200,000 clones, less than 85% occurring once; the ten biggest clones make up 5% to 7%. The sample consisted of PBMCs. All receptors come from a man aged 35 to 55 in good health and CMV-seronegative.

This chain links TRBV5-1 with TRBJ1-5; maybe TRBD1 (5 bases). Germline values: CDR1 SGHRS, CDR2 YFSETQ. CDR3 length: 15 residues. V lost 4 bases and J lost 3, with 14 bases in between. The CDR3 sequence: CASSPLAGPNQPQHF. The CDR3 nucleotides read TGCGCCAGCAGCCCCTTGGCGGGGCCCAATCAGCCCCAGCATTTT.

This chain connects TRBV28 to TRBJ2-1; 11 bases map to TRBD2. In germline, CDR1 is MDHEN, CDR2 SYDVKM. Germline trimming cut 5 bases from V and 3 bases from J; bases unmatched to any gene: 6. There are 16 residues in the CDR3. CDR3 amino acids: CASSPASGGNYNEQFF. The CDR3 bases are TGTGCCAGCAGTCCCGCTAGCGGGGGGAACTACAATGAGCAGTTCTTC.

This clone turned up a few times. The V gene is TRBV27, the J gene TRBJ2-7, with TRBD1 identical over 12 bases. V was clipped by 5 bases and J by 6 bases; unmatched bases: 5. This CDR3 has 14 amino acids. Germline CDR1 is MNHEY and CDR2 is SMNVEV (reference sequence). The CDR3 DNA reads as TGTGCCAGCAGTCCCGGGACAGGGGGCTTCGAGCAGTACTTC. Residues: CASSPGTGGFEQYF.